The clone carrying this T cell receptor (beta chain) was counted many times. The antigen is unknown. The CDR3 has 15 residues. The V gene's germline CDR1 is SGHVS and CDR2 FQNEAQ. The V gene lost 1 base and the J gene lost 3 bases, with 13 bases spanning the gap. Attachment of unique molecular identifiers to individual cDNA molecules was performed. TCRdb reprocessed the 5' RACE reads with MiXCR, giving one entry per CDR3 protein. The table has tens of thousands of distinct CDR3 sequences, about 4.6% seen once. The data belong to a study of early T cells in non-severe SARS-CoV-2 infection. The overall study: Chains were unpaired, as sequencing was done on bulk RNA from unsorted whole blood. Study results and limitations: VDJdb matching favored anti-spike CD8 responses, missing private and CD4 specificities.

The gene calls are TRBV7-8 and TRBJ2-7; D is possibly TRBD2 (5 bases). Sample: whole blood. The clonotype was recovered from an adult who was a healthcare worker with PCR-confirmed SARS-CoV-2 infection or an uninfected control (not recorded which). The CDR3 sequence is CASSLEARGGYEQYF. The CDR3 DNA reads TGTGCCAGCAGCTTAGAGGCCCGCGGAGGCTACGAGCAGTACTTC.